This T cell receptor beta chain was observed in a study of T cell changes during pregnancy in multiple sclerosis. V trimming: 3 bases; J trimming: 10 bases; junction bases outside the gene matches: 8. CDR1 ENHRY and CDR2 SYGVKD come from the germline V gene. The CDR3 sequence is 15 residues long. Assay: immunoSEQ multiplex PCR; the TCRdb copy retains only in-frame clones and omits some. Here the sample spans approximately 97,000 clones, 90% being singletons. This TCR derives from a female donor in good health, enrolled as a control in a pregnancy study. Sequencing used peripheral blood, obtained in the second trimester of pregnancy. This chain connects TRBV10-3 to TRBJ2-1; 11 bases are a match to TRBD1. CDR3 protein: CAISDYGTGGNEQFF. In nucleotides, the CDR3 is TGTGCCATCAGTGATTACGGGACAGGGGGGAACGAGCAGTTCTTC.